What follows are 26 T cell receptor beta chains derived from one specimen sequenced in a study of breast tumors, draining lymph nodes, adjacent tissues. Axillary draining lymph nodes of breast cancer patients supplied the node samples. One entry per CDR3 protein, called by TCRdb with MiXCR from the multiplex PCR reads. The sample carries around 230,000 distinct CDR3 sequences, approximately 31% recorded once. The sequenced sample consisted of axillary lymph node tissue. The receptor source for this set is a female donor with breast cancer. Some clones in this sample may be carry-over from other donors' samples.

The genes are TRBV20-1 and TRBJ2-7; D may be TRBD1 or TRBD2 (5 bases each). CDR1 and CDR2 from the germline V gene are DFQATT and SNEGSKA (reference sequence). Trimming removed 0 bases at V and 3 bases at J, with 9 bases between. The CDR3 totals 13 residues. CDR3: CSARDGGHYEQYF. CDR3 coding DNA: TGCAGTGCTAGAGATGGGGGTCACTACGAGCAGTACTTC.

This clonotype was seen many times. The rearrangement joins TRBV5-1 to TRBJ2-5; D is tentatively TRBD1 or TRBD2 (5 bases each). The CDR3 is made up of 13 amino acids. Trimming left V 6 bases short and J 0 bases short, with 9 bases between. Germline values: CDR1 SGHRS, CDR2 YFSETQ. The CDR3 sequence: CASTRDHQETQYF. The DNA of the CDR3 is TGCGCCAGCACCCGGGACCACCAAGAGACCCAGTACTTC. The full variable domain, in which reference TRBV5-1 and TRBJ2-5 provide the parts outside the CDR3, is KAGVTQTPRYLIKTRGQQVTLSCSPISGHRSVSWYQQTPGQGLQFLFEYFSETQRNKGNFPGRFSGRQFSNSRSEMNVSTLELGDSALYLCASTRDHQETQYFGPGTRLLVL.

Concerning this clonotype: A much larger clone differs by one base, so this may be a read error. The conserved closing phenylalanine or tryptophan is absent in this CDR3, likely reflecting a read error. The chain links TRBV6-9 to TRBJ2-1; D may be TRBD2 (6 bases). V was shortened by 3 bases and J by 8 bases, with 17 bases between the two germline ends. CDR3 length: 15 residues. The V gene's germline CDR1 is MNHGY and CDR2 SVAAGI. Here the CDR3 DNA reads TGTGCCAGCAGTTACTCAAAGACTAGTTACGATGAGCAGTTCTCC. It specifies CASSYSKTSYDEQFS.

This clonotype was detected a few times. The V and J genes are TRBV6-2 or TRBV6-3 and TRBJ2-3; TRBD2 matches at 7 bases. This CDR3 region has 16 residues. V lost 5 bases to trimming and J lost 0 bases; unmatched junction nucleotides: 8. Germline V lookup: CDR1 MNHEY, CDR2 SVGEGT. The CDR3 sequence is CASSPYRLASTDTQYF. The CDR3, as DNA: TGTGCCAGCAGTCCCTACCGACTAGCAAGCACAGATACGCAGTATTTT.

The sample holds many counts of this clonotype. The chain has TRBV6-2 or TRBV6-3 and TRBJ2-5; 8 nucleotides align to TRBD2. Germline trimming cut 1 base from V and 4 bases from J; bases unmatched to any gene: 2. Germline V CDR1 and CDR2: MNHEY, SVGEGT. The CDR3 consists of 14 residues. The CDR3 reads CASSYLAGGETQYF. The CDR3 nucleotides read TGTGCCAGCAGTTACTTGGCGGGAGGAGAGACCCAGTACTTC.

This chain uses TRBV7-9 with TRBJ2-7; D may be TRBD2 (5 bases). The closer fit of TRBJ2-5 to the DNA end suggests the J call may be wrong. This CDR3 has 14 residues. Per germline, CDR1 SEHNR and CDR2 FQNEAQ (reference sequence). The CDR3 bases are TGTGCCAGCAGCTTTGCCGGGGATAAGGAGACCCAGTACTTC. This sequence encodes CASSFAGDKETQYF.

This clonotype appeared many times. This chain uses TRBV28 with TRBJ2-1, with D perhaps matching TRBD2 (5 bases). Trimming left V 7 bases short and J 6 bases short, with 13 bases between. The CDR3 is made up of 13 amino acids. The germline V gene encodes CDR1 MDHEN and CDR2 SYDVKM. The CDR3 reads CASIRGVGNEQFF. As DNA, the CDR3 is TGTGCCAGCATACGGGGAGTTGGCAATGAGCAGTTCTTC.

This chain connects TRBV2 to TRBJ1-5; TRBD1 agrees at 7 bases. Germline CDR1 reads SNHLY; CDR2 reads FYNNEI. V shed 6 bases and J 11 bases; nucleotides not matched to a gene: 13. The CDR3 has 14 amino acids. CDR3 amino acids: CASRFLGQQETQHF. The DNA of the CDR3 is TGTGCCAGCAGGTTCCTGGGACAGCAAGAGACCCAGCATTTT.

Only a few counts were recorded for this clonotype. This may come from a read error, since a much larger clone is one base off. This chain joins TRBV20-1 and TRBJ2-2; 12 bases are a match to TRBD2. Germline V gene data show CDR1 as DFQATT and CDR2 as SNEGSKA (reference sequence). V shed 5 bases, J shed 6 bases, and the junction held 10 bases outside the gene matches. The CDR3 sequence is 16 residues long. CDR3 nucleotides: TGCAGTGCTGCGACTAGCGGGAGACGGGGCGCCGGGGAGCTGTTTTTT. This gives the protein CSAATSGRRGAGELFF.

Worth noting for this clonotype: Relative to the germline gene, one junction end is altered; a read error may explain this. The V call is TRBV5-1, the J call TRBJ2-1, with 7 positions matching TRBD2. CDR1 and CDR2 from the germline V gene are SGHRS and YFSETQ. CDR3 length equals 14 residues. CDR3 DNA: TGTGCCAGCAGCCAAAGGGAGGGAACCTACGAGCAGTTCTTC. Its translation: CASSQREGTYEQFF.

This clonotype was counted only a few times. One end of the junction varies from germline; a read error may be responsible. This chain's CDR3 is CASSVDVTNAEAFF. The CDR3 coding sequence is TGTGCCAGCAGCGTAGACGTTACGAACGCTGAAGCTTTCTTT. This chain links TRBV9 with TRBJ1-1; no firm D call. The CDR3 sequence is 14 residues long. Germline-derived CDR1 and CDR2 are SGDLS and YYNGEE.

This clonotype was observed at least ten times. The chain combines TRBV7-3 with TRBJ2-3; possible D gene TRBD2, 5 bases. Germline V gene sequence: CDR1 SGHTA, CDR2 FQGTGA. The CDR3 extends over 15 amino acids. Trimming cost V 2 bases and J 2 bases, with 11 bases left between them. The CDR3 sequence: CASSLERSLTDTQYF. The DNA of the CDR3 is TGTGCCAGCAGCTTAGAGCGGAGTCTCACAGATACGCAGTATTTT.

The J gene is TRBJ1-2, the V gene TRBV7-8; possibly TRBD1 for D (5 bases). CDR1 and CDR2 (germline): SGHVS, FQNEAQ. The CDR3 runs 14 residues. V lost 10 bases, J lost 7 bases, and 22 bases lay in between. The CDR3 reads CANTLRKADSGYTF. For the CDR3, the DNA is TGTGCCAACACACTACGGAAGGCCGACAGTGGCTACACCTTC.

This clonotype appeared a few times. This sequence may be a read error, since a much larger clone differs from it by one base. The rearrangement uses TRBV20-1 and TRBJ2-5; tentatively, D is TRBD2 (6 bases). From germline, CDR1 is DFQATT and CDR2 SNEGSKA (reference sequence). V dropped 0 bases and J dropped 1 base, with 15 bases sitting between them. This CDR3 has 16 residues. CDR3 loop: CSARDPGRGTQETQYF. The CDR3 region has the DNA TGCAGTGCTAGAGACCCCGGGAGAGGGACCCAAGAGACCCAGTACTTC.

A remark on this clonotype: A read error may explain this, as a much larger clone is one base away. This is likely a read error, given that the CDR3 carries no conserved phenylalanine or tryptophan at its end. The rearrangement links TRBV14 to TRBJ2-1; D is ambiguous. Germline CDR1 is SGHDN and CDR2 is FVKESK. The V end was cut by 4 bases, the J end by 6 bases, with 10 bases between. The CDR3 has 13 residues. CDR3 in amino acids: CASSRRLGNEQFS. The CDR3 DNA reads TGTGCCAGCAGCCGGCGGCTAGGCAATGAGCAGTTCTCC.

The sample holds many counts of this clonotype. V and J are TRBV5-1 and TRBJ2-6; tentative D call: TRBD1 (8 bases). This CDR3 spans 18 amino acids. CDR1 and CDR2 (germline): SGHRS, YFSETQ. Trimming took 0 bases from V and 0 from J, leaving 13 bases between them. DNA for the CDR3: TGCGCCAGCAGCTTGGACAGGGGGGGAAGCTCTGGGGCCAACGTCCTGACTTTC. It is translated as CASSLDRGGSSGANVLTF.

This clonotype was detected ten times or more. The chain employs TRBV7-6 and TRBJ1-5; D might be TRBD1 (5 bases). The CDR3 contains 15 residues. Germline-derived CDR1 and CDR2 are SGHVS and FNYEAQ. Trimming left V 5 bases short and J 7 bases short, with 18 bases between. The CDR3 DNA reads as TGTGCCAGCAGCCTCGGGGCAGGTCAGGGCCAGCCCCAGCATTTT. It codes for CASSLGAGQGQPQHF. The entire variable domain, with the rest obtained from reference TRBV7-6 and TRBJ1-5, is as follows: GAGVSQSPRYKVTKRGQDVALRCDPISGHVSLYWYRQALGQGPEFLTYFNYEAQQDKSGLPNDRFSAERPEGSISTLTIQRTEQRDSAMYRCASSLGAGQGQPQHFGDGTRLSIL.

This clonotype was recorded many times. The rearrangement uses TRBV11-2 and TRBJ2-5, with 7 bases matching TRBD1. Unmatched junction bases numbered 7, after V lost 6 bases and J lost 3 bases. This CDR3 has 14 residues. Germline loops: CDR1 SGHAT, CDR2 FQNNGV. The CDR3 loop reads CASSQPGTEETQYF. CDR3 sequence (DNA): TGTGCCAGCAGTCAACCCGGGACAGAAGAGACCCAGTACTTC.

This clonotype has ten or more counts. J is TRBJ2-1 and V is TRBV11-2; 9 bases map to TRBD2. Germline V gene data show CDR1 as SGHAT and CDR2 as FQNNGV. The CDR3 loop spans 18 amino acids. After removal of 3 bases from V and 8 bases from J, the junction contained 17 bases not matched to a gene. The CDR3 sequence: CASSFGGAGSGSGDEQFF. The CDR3 nucleotides read TGTGCCAGCAGCTTTGGGGGGGCGGGTAGCGGGAGCGGTGATGAGCAGTTCTTC.

This clonotype was picked up a small number of times. The J gene is TRBJ1-1, the V gene TRBV9; 10 bases map to TRBD1. Germline loops: CDR1 SGDLS, CDR2 YYNGEE. This CDR3 has 14 amino acids. Losses at the gene ends were 0 bases for V and 5 bases for J; bases not matched to a gene: 1. CDR3 residues: CASSVGGQGTEAFF. The CDR3 DNA follows: TGTGCCAGCAGCGTAGGGGGACAGGGGACTGAAGCTTTCTTT.

As to this clonotype: The final CDR3 position lacks the conserved phenylalanine or tryptophan, pointing to a likely read error. The rearrangement uses TRBV7-6 and TRBJ1-2, with D unresolved. Trimming left V 3 bases short and J 5 bases short, with 10 bases between. The CDR3 sequence is 13 residues long. From germline, CDR1 is SGHVS and CDR2 FNYEAQ. The CDR3 reads CASSLAYGYGYTL. DNA for the CDR3: TGTGCCAGCAGCTTGGCTTACGGGTATGGCTACACCCTC.

Ten or more counts support this clonotype. The J gene is TRBJ1-2, the V gene TRBV3-1; the match to TRBD1 covers 7 bases. Germline loops: CDR1 LGHDT, CDR2 YNNKEL (reference sequence). The CDR3 has 16 amino acids. With V trimmed by 2 bases and J by 0 bases, 6 bases remained unmatched. The CDR3 DNA reads as TGTGCCAGCAGCCAAAGGGGGCAGAGAGCTAACTATGGCTACACCTTC. It yields the protein CASSQRGQRANYGYTF.

On this clonotype: This may come from a read error, since a much larger clone is one base off. The chain employs TRBV18 and TRBJ2-7; D unresolved. The V end was cut by 4 bases, the J end by 0 bases, with 10 bases between. Germline V gene lookup returns CDR1 KGHSH and CDR2 LQKENI. This CDR3 contains 14 residues. CDR3 region: CASSRTDGSYEQYF. CDR3 sequence (DNA): TGTGCCAGCTCACGGACGGATGGCTCCTACGAGCAGTACTTC.

The gene calls are TRBV20-1 and TRBJ1-4, with 7 bases aligning to TRBD1. Trimming at V came to 6 bases and at J to 3 bases, leaving 10 bases not matched to a gene. Germline CDR1 DFQATT, CDR2 SNEGSKA (reference sequence). There are 15 residues in the CDR3. The CDR3 DNA sequence: TGCAGTGCCCCAGGGGGTTGGACCCCTAATGAAAAACTGTTTTTT. Translating it yields CSAPGGWTPNEKLFF.

The V and J genes are TRBV5-1 and TRBJ1-6; 10 nucleotides agree with TRBD1. The J segment lost 10 bases and the V segment lost 4 bases, leaving 8 bases of the junction unmatched. In germline, CDR1 is SGHRS, CDR2 YFSETQ. This CDR3 contains 15 residues. CDR3 bases: TGCGCCAGCAGCCCTGGGACAGGGGTCGAATCACCCCTCCACTTT. Its protein is CASSPGTGVESPLHF.

This clonotype occurred many times. The chain recombines TRBV9 with TRBJ2-2; no definite D call. This CDR3 comprises 17 residues. From germline, CDR1 is SGDLS and CDR2 YYNGEE. V lost 4 bases and J lost 0, with 16 bases in between. CDR3 protein: CASSLKAYITNTGELFF. CDR3 nucleotide sequence: TGTGCCAGCAGCCTTAAGGCCTACATAACGAACACCGGGGAGCTGTTTTTT.